The 30 T cell receptor beta chains reported below all come from one sample, sequenced in a study of blood T cell repertoires in COVID-19 (dated by TCRdb to the early 2020s). Libraries were made using the immunoSEQ multiplex PCR assay. Sourced from immuneACCESS, this table was stored by TCRdb with only in-frame sequences that have V and J called. A share of the clones is absent; for the studies checked, an unresolved V gene accounts for under half, and the remainder has no known explanation. The sample table lists about 99,000 clones, 80% to 90% of them with a count of one. The ten top clones hold around 2% of the sample. Sequencing was carried out using peripheral blood. The receptors were sampled from a man aged 45-65 years with COVID-19, enrolled during active disease.

The chain recombines TRBV27 with TRBJ1-3, with D maybe TRBD1 (6 bases). Trimming took off 6 bases at V and 4 bases at J, with 10 bases between the two ends. This CDR3 is built from 13 residues. CDR1 MNHEY and CDR2 SMNVEV come from the germline V gene (reference sequence). CDR3 protein: CASRIQGGNTIYF. Written as DNA, the CDR3 is TGTGCCAGCAGGATACAGGGAGGAAACACCATATATTTT.

The rearrangement joins TRBV9 to TRBJ1-1; the D is unclear. Germline CDR1 reads SGDLS; CDR2 reads YYNGEE. The length of the CDR3 is 13 residues. Trimming shortened V by 0 bases and J by 1 base, and 4 bases separated the two germline ends. The CDR3 sequence is CASSVDKNTEAFF. DNA for the CDR3: TGTGCCAGCAGCGTAGACAAGAACACTGAAGCTTTCTTT. Supplemented by reference TRBV9 and TRBJ1-1, the full variable domain reads DSGVTQTPKHLITATGQRVTLRCSPRSGDLSVYWYQQSLDQGLQFLIQYYNGEERAKGNILERFSAQQFPDLHSELNLSSLELGDSALYFCASSVDKNTEAFFGQGTRLTVV.

The V gene is TRBV7-8, the J gene TRBJ1-5, with D unclear. The CDR3 is 15 amino acids. The V gene lost 0 bases and the J gene lost 5 bases, with 11 bases spanning the gap. Germline assignment: CDR1 SGHVS and CDR2 FQNEAQ. CDR3 residues: CASSLASTRYQPQHF. DNA for the CDR3: TGTGCCAGCAGCTTAGCCTCAACAAGATATCAGCCCCAGCATTTT.

In its sample, this clone was seen once. The chain has TRBV11-2 and TRBJ2-2; tentatively, D is TRBD2 (6 bases). This CDR3 region has 14 residues. V was shortened by 5 bases and J by 4 bases, with 11 bases between the two germline ends. CDR1 is SGHAT, CDR2 FQNNGV, per germline. CDR3 amino acids: CASSLERVTGELFF. CDR3 coding DNA: TGTGCCAGCAGCCTCGAGCGGGTCACCGGGGAGCTGTTTTTT.

J is TRBJ1-2 and V is TRBV30; D gene ambiguous. Trimming cost V 5 bases and J 0 bases, with 13 bases left between them. Germline V lookup: CDR1 GTSNPN, CDR2 SVGIG (reference sequence). This CDR3 region has 14 residues. The DNA of the CDR3 is TGTGCCTGGGAGGAGAGGAGACCTAACTATGGCTACACCTTC. This gives the protein CAWEERRPNYGYTF.

This chain connects TRBV5-1 to TRBJ2-1; TRBD1 is a possible D gene (7 bases). The CDR3 runs to 16 residues. The V gene's germline CDR1 is SGHRS and CDR2 YFSETQ. V lost 7 bases, J lost 4 bases, and 21 bases lay in between. DNA for the CDR3: TGCGCCAGCCGCCCAGGGGGGACGGGCCAATACAATGAGCAGTTCTTC. It translates to CASRPGGTGQYNEQFF.

The J gene is TRBJ2-1, the V gene TRBV28; 11 bases match TRBD2. Germline assignment: CDR1 MDHEN and CDR2 SYDVKM. Unmatched junction bases numbered 9, after V lost 6 bases and J lost 8 bases. The CDR3 totals 15 residues. Here the CDR3 reads CASSQKTSGVDEQFF. The CDR3 region has the DNA TGTGCCAGCAGCCAGAAGACTAGCGGGGTCGATGAGCAGTTCTTC.

In its sample, this clone was seen a few times. The gene calls are TRBV25-1 and TRBJ1-4; D not resolved. The CDR3 totals 13 residues. Germline V gene lookup returns CDR1 MGHDK and CDR2 SYGVNS. V lost 6 bases and J lost 8, with 13 bases in between. DNA for the CDR3: TGTGCCAGCAGGCCCGGGATCAGGGAAAAACTGTTTTTT. It codes for CASRPGIREKLFF.

This chain joins TRBV11-3 and TRBJ2-3, with D hard to call. The CDR3 sequence is 12 residues long. CDR1 and CDR2 from the germline V gene are SGHNT and YENEEA. V was trimmed by 1 base and J by 8 bases, leaving 7 bases between them. This chain's CDR3 is CASSLVPSTQYF. The CDR3 DNA sequence: TGTGCCAGCAGCTTAGTTCCCAGTACGCAGTATTTT.

V and J are TRBV18 and TRBJ1-5; the D gene is possibly TRBD1 (5 bases). The V and J ends lost 2 bases and 4 bases respectively, with 9 bases between them. This CDR3 region has 14 residues. Germline CDR1 KGHSH, CDR2 LQKENI. CDR3 DNA: TGTGCCAGCTCACCAGGGCGACAGAATCAGCCCCAGCATTTT. Translating gives CASSPGRQNQPQHF.

The chain employs TRBV4-2 and TRBJ2-1; 14 positions agree with TRBD2. There are 17 residues in the CDR3. V lost 0 bases, J lost 10 bases, and 8 bases stayed unmatched. Germline assignment: CDR1 LGHNA and CDR2 YNFKEQ. CDR3 residues: CASSQDQTSGGAGEQFF. The CDR3 nucleotides read TGTGCCAGCAGCCAAGATCAGACTAGCGGGGGGGCTGGGGAGCAGTTCTTC.

This clone was seen a single time. The J gene is TRBJ1-6, the V gene TRBV19; maybe TRBD1 (6 bases). The CDR3 loop spans 17 amino acids. Trimming took off 9 bases at V and 0 bases at J, with 18 bases between the two ends. Germline CDR1 and CDR2: LNHDA and SQIVND (reference sequence). CDR3 loop: CARLGQFSSSYNSPLHF. CDR3 bases: TGTGCCAGACTAGGACAGTTCAGTAGCTCCTATAATTCACCCCTCCACTTT.

This chain uses TRBV2 with TRBJ1-2; 12 bases are shared with TRBD1. The V gene's germline CDR1 is SNHLY and CDR2 FYNNEI. This CDR3 spans 15 amino acids. V was clipped by 2 bases and J by 8 bases; unmatched bases: 6. The CDR3 DNA reads as TGTGCCAGCAGTGAATTGGGACAGGGGGCTCAAGGCTACACCTTC. This gives the protein CASSELGQGAQGYTF.

The DNA of the CDR3 is TGCGCCAGCAGCCAAGATAAATCCGGAGCTAACTATGGCTACACCTTC. Amino acid sequence: CASSQDKSGANYGYTF. The chain employs TRBV4-1 and TRBJ1-2; D call uncertain. CDR1 is MGHRA, CDR2 YSYEKL, per germline. This CDR3 has 16 residues. Trimming stripped 0 bases from V and 0 bases from J, with 11 bases between.

V usage is TRBV30 and J usage is TRBJ2-7; TRBD1 aligns across 7 bases. Germline lookup yields CDR1 GTSNPN and CDR2 SVGIG (reference sequence). Trimming at V came to 8 bases and at J to 0 bases, leaving 4 bases not matched to a gene. The CDR3 covers 12 residues. The CDR3, as DNA: TGTGCCAGCCGGGACAGCTCCTACGAGCAGTACTTC. It specifies CASRDSSYEQYF.

This chain uses TRBV24-1 with TRBJ1-5; maybe TRBD1 (6 bases). Per the germline V gene, CDR1 is KGHDR and CDR2 is SFDVKD. Trimming took 6 bases from V and 2 from J, leaving 13 bases between them. The CDR3 length is 15 residues. DNA for the CDR3: TGTGCCACCAGTCCAGGGGATGATGGCAATCAGCCCCAGCATTTT. This sequence encodes CATSPGDDGNQPQHF.

The chain links TRBV5-4 to TRBJ1-3; possible D gene TRBD1, 5 bases. The length of the CDR3 is 15 residues. Trimming removed 0 bases from V and 3 bases from J, with 10 bases in between. CDR1 and CDR2 from the germline V gene are SGHNT and YYREEE (reference sequence). CDR3 DNA sequence: TGTGCCAGCAGCTTGGCTGGGCAGGGTGGAAACACCATATATTTT. Translating it yields CASSLAGQGGNTIYF.

The rearrangement uses TRBV5-1 and TRBJ2-1; 8 positions agree with TRBD1. This CDR3 is 14 amino acids long. Trimming cost V 5 bases and J 3 bases; bases outside gene matches: 4. CDR1 is SGHRS, CDR2 YFSETQ, per germline. The CDR3 coding sequence is TGCGCCAGCAGTGCAGGGACAGGCTACAATGAGCAGTTCTTC. Amino acid sequence: CASSAGTGYNEQFF.

The chain combines TRBV7-9 with TRBJ1-3; 8 positions agree with TRBD1. Germline CDR1 is SEHNR and CDR2 is FQNEAQ (reference sequence). With 6 bases clipped from V and 0 bases from J, the junction kept 10 bases outside the gene matches. The CDR3 covers 17 residues. The CDR3 DNA reads TGTGCCAGCAGGTCACCCCTCGACAGGGGCTCTGGAAACACCATATATTTT. Translating it yields CASRSPLDRGSGNTIYF.

This clone was recorded a few times. V is TRBV6-1 and J is TRBJ2-2; D is possibly TRBD2 (6 bases). CDR3 length: 15 residues. Germline values: CDR1 MNHNS, CDR2 SASEGT. Between the trimmed V and J ends, which lost 2 bases and 6 bases, there was a span of 13 bases. The CDR3 DNA reads as TGTGCCAGCAGTGAACTCCAGGGAGGTCCCGGGGAGCTGTTTTTT. Amino acid sequence: CASSELQGGPGELFF.

The chain recombines TRBV5-1 with TRBJ1-1, with D unclear. V was trimmed by 7 bases and J by 1 base, leaving 11 bases between them. The CDR3 is 13 residues long. The germline V gene encodes CDR1 SGHRS and CDR2 YFSETQ. The CDR3 spells CASAGVGNTEAFF. In DNA form, the CDR3 reads TGCGCCAGCGCGGGAGTGGGGAACACTGAAGCTTTCTTT.

CDR3 sequence reads: CASRELQGYNYGYTF. The CDR3 DNA sequence: TGTGCCAGCAGAGAATTACAGGGCTATAACTATGGCTACACCTTC. The gene calls are TRBV28 and TRBJ1-2, with TRBD1 as a possible D gene (6 bases). V shed 6 bases and J shed 1 base, with 15 bases lying between them. Germline loops: CDR1 MDHEN, CDR2 SYDVKM. The CDR3 covers 15 residues.

This clone occurred once. The V call is TRBV4-2, the J call TRBJ2-1; the D is unclear. CDR3 size: 15 residues. The germline V gene encodes CDR1 LGHNA and CDR2 YNFKEQ. V was cut by 0 bases and J by 5 bases, with 11 bases left in between. The DNA for the CDR3 is TGTGCCAGCAGCCAAGACATACAAACCCACAATGAGCAGTTCTTC. This gives the protein CASSQDIQTHNEQFF.

This clone was observed a few times. The V call is TRBV4-2, the J call TRBJ1-3; 7 bases are shared with TRBD1. The CDR3 contains 16 residues. Germline loops: CDR1 LGHNA, CDR2 YNFKEQ. After removal of 0 bases from V and 2 bases from J, the junction contained 4 bases not matched to a gene. The CDR3 reads CASSQDEGAPGNTIYF. The CDR3 DNA is TGTGCCAGCAGCCAAGATGAGGGGGCACCTGGAAACACCATATATTTT.

A single count supports this clone. The rearrangement links TRBV2 to TRBJ1-1, with 8 bases that match TRBD1. CDR1 and CDR2 (germline): SNHLY, FYNNEI. Trimming at V came to 7 bases and at J to 1 base, leaving 5 bases not matched to a gene. The CDR3 runs 14 residues. The CDR3 DNA follows: TGTGCCAGCATGACCGGGACAGGGAACACTGAAGCTTTCTTT. As protein: CASMTGTGNTEAFF.

The chain carries TRBV28 and TRBJ2-7; 11 bases map to TRBD2. Looked up from germline, CDR1 is MDHEN and CDR2 is SYDVKM. The CDR3 runs 14 residues. With V trimmed by 7 bases and J by 3 bases, 5 bases remained unmatched. In DNA form, the CDR3 reads TGTGCCAGCACACTAGCGGGGGATGACTACGAGCAGTACTTC. This sequence encodes CASTLAGDDYEQYF.

This clone was seen a single time. Here the CDR3 DNA reads TGCGCCAGCAGCTTGTCAGCCGGGGTAGAGACCCAGTACTTC. Encoded protein: CASSLSAGVETQYF. The chain uses TRBV5-1 and TRBJ2-5; D might be TRBD2 (5 bases). V was trimmed by 1 base and J by 4 bases, leaving 11 bases between them. Germline V gives CDR1 SGHRS, CDR2 YFSETQ. This CDR3 comprises 14 residues.

The genes are TRBV7-9 and TRBJ2-7; TRBD2 is a possible D gene (6 bases). Germline V CDR1 and CDR2: SEHNR, FQNEAQ (reference sequence). The ends were cut back, 5 bases at V and 4 bases at J, with 15 bases in the middle. CDR3 length: 14 residues. The CDR3 region is CASSPRKEGYEQYF. DNA of the CDR3: TGTGCCAGCAGCCCCCGCAAGGAGGGGTACGAGCAGTACTTC.

V is TRBV5-5 and J is TRBJ1-5; maybe TRBD1 (6 bases). Germline V gives CDR1 SGHKS, CDR2 YYEKEE (reference sequence). This CDR3 contains 17 residues. The germline V and J ends were trimmed by 0 bases and 1 base, with 14 bases remaining between them. CDR3 in DNA: TGTGCCAGCAGCTTGGCCATGGGGGCGCCGAGCAATCAGCCCCAGCATTTT. Translating it yields CASSLAMGAPSNQPQHF. The full variable domain, with the rest looked up from reference TRBV5-5 and TRBJ1-5, is DAGVTQSPTHLIKTRGQQVTLRCSPISGHKSVSWYQQVLGQGPQFIFQYYEKEERGRGNFPDRFSARQFPNYSSELNVNALLLGDSALYLCASSLAMGAPSNQPQHFGDGTRLSIL.

The V call is TRBV19, the J call TRBJ1-4; 8 nucleotides align to TRBD1. J lost 2 bases, V lost 4 bases, and 3 bases had no gene match. The germline CDR1 and CDR2 sequences are LNHDA and SQIVND (reference sequence). The CDR3 has 15 residues. The CDR3 loop reads CASSTNRGTNEKLFF. CDR3 in DNA: TGTGCCAGTAGTACAAACAGGGGGACTAATGAAAAACTGTTTTTT.